This TCR beta chain stems from a study of blood T cell repertoires in COVID-19. Study at large: Collection of acute and convalescent COVID-19 samples took place in the United States, Italy and Spain. PBMCs, B-cell-depleted T cells, or T cells provided the cDNA or gDNA that made up the material.

Participants were aged about 18 to 89 years, lived in roughly 25 US areas, and enrolled virtually. Original processing methods: Researchers report that nucleated cell counts were estimated from reference gene primer amplification. Only in-frame clones appear in the TCRdb table, and some are missing; sequencing was by immunoSEQ multiplex PCR. The V and J calls and the clone size are those of that table, but D and trimming were determined from the DNA. The data show approximately 210,000 clones, 81% seen once. V was shortened by 3 bases and J by 5 bases, with 14 bases between the two germline ends. Germline CDR1 and CDR2: KGHSH and LQKENI. There are 14 residues in the CDR3.

The receptor comes from a woman between 45 and 65 years old with acute COVID-19. V is TRBV18 and J is TRBJ2-7; D may be TRBD2 (5 bases). The sequenced sample was PBMCs or T cells enriched from blood (not recorded which). CDR3 protein: CASSPSEGGHEQYF. As DNA, the CDR3 is TGTGCCAGCTCACCGTCAGAGGGTGGGCACGAGCAGTACTTC.